One sample yielded the 10 T cell receptor beta chains listed below, sequenced in a study of blood T cells in healthy people across ages. A second PCR of 7 to 11 cycles used a sample-barcoded 5' primer and a J-beta primer mix. TCRdb called the 5' RACE reads again in MiXCR, with one record for every CDR3 protein. The data contain 1.5 million to 2 million distinct CDR3 sequences, 28% of them singletons. The sample taken for sequencing was blood. These receptors were collected from a woman in her 30s in good health.

This chain uses TRBV9 with TRBJ2-3; 10 bases line up with TRBD2. The germline gives CDR1 SGDLS, CDR2 YYNGEE. With 6 bases clipped from V and 7 bases from J, the junction kept 5 bases outside the gene matches. This CDR3 contains 13 residues. CDR3 region: CASTASGRNTQYF. CDR3 in DNA: TGTGCCAGCACGGCTAGCGGGAGAAATACGCAGTATTTT.

In this sample, this clonotype turned up many times. This chain links TRBV4-3 with TRBJ2-6; D is unresolved. The CDR3 extends over 17 amino acids. Between the trimmed V and J ends, which lost 1 base and 1 base, there was a span of 11 bases. Germline V gives CDR1 LGHNA, CDR2 YSLEER. The CDR3 DNA reads as TGCGCCAGCAGCCAAGGCAGGTCCAGGTCTGGGGCCAACGTCCTGACTTTC. Translated: CASSQGRSRSGANVLTF.

This sequence joins TRBV10-3 and TRBJ2-7; 9 bases agree with TRBD1. Germline V gives CDR1 ENHRY, CDR2 SYGVKD. V shed 5 bases, J shed 2 bases, and the junction held 10 bases outside the gene matches. This CDR3 is 16 amino acids long. The chain's CDR3 is CAISPPPGTGTYEQYF. CDR3 nucleotides: TGTGCCATCAGTCCCCCTCCCGGGACAGGGACCTACGAGCAGTACTTC.

The rearrangement joins TRBV11-2 to TRBJ1-1; 7 nucleotides align to TRBD1. The CDR3 length is 14 residues. CDR1 SGHAT and CDR2 FQNNGV come from the germline V gene. With V trimmed by 4 bases and J by 8 bases, 10 bases remained unmatched. CDR3 DNA: TGTGCCAGCAGCTGGGGGCCCAACAGGGGCGAAGCTTTCTTT. Encoded protein: CASSWGPNRGEAFF.

This clonotype has a handful of counts. The junction does not match germline at one end; this may be a read error. This sequence joins TRBV5-1 and TRBJ2-7; no firm D call. CDR1 and CDR2 (germline): SGHRS, YFSETQ. The CDR3 runs to 14 residues. The CDR3 DNA is TGCCCCAGCAGCTTGATATCCCGCGACTACGAGCAGTACTTC. Translation: CPSSLISRDYEQYF.

This clonotype was detected many times. The chain carries TRBV3-1 and TRBJ1-2; 7 bases map to TRBD1. The CDR3 is 16 amino acids. Looked up from germline, CDR1 is LGHDT and CDR2 is YNNKEL (reference sequence). The V and J ends lost 5 bases and 0 bases, in that order; junction bases with no gene match: 9. In DNA form, the CDR3 reads TGTGCCAGCAGCTCTCTAACAGGGGATACTAACTATGGCTACACCTTC. Protein sequence: CASSSLTGDTNYGYTF.

Regarding this clonotype: At one boundary the junction diverges from the germline segment, which might be a read error. The genes are TRBV20-1 and TRBJ1-5; D might be TRBD1 (5 bases). CDR1 is DFQATT, CDR2 SNEGSKA, per germline (reference sequence). The CDR3 length is 14 residues. The CDR3 region is CSAQGPNSNQPRHF. The CDR3 DNA follows: TGCAGTGCTCAGGGACCGAATAGCAATCAGCCCCGGCATTTT.

This rearrangement joins TRBV29-1 to TRBJ2-7, with no clear D. V lost 4 bases to trimming and J lost 2 bases, with 12 bases between them. This CDR3 has 13 amino acids. Looked up from germline, CDR1 is SQVTM and CDR2 is ANQGSEA. The CDR3 loop reads CSVGVQGPYEQYF. CDR3 bases: TGCAGCGTTGGGGTTCAAGGGCCCTACGAGCAGTACTTC.

This clonotype was seen more than once but under ten times. The gene calls are TRBV18 and TRBJ1-2, with TRBD1 matching over 7 bases. Per germline, CDR1 KGHSH and CDR2 LQKENI. Trimming removed 3 bases from V and 1 base from J; junction bases left unmatched: 5. The CDR3 spans 15 residues. The CDR3: CASSPGTDHNYGYTF. In DNA form, the CDR3 reads TGTGCCAGCTCACCGGGGACAGACCATAACTATGGCTACACCTTC.

To note about this clonotype: Since a much larger clone is just one base distant, this may be a read error. The chain is built from TRBV20-1 and TRBJ2-7; 8 bases are a match to TRBD2. Germline assignment: CDR1 DFQATT and CDR2 SNEGSKA (reference sequence). V shed 5 bases and J 3 bases; nucleotides not matched to a gene: 6. The CDR3 loop spans 13 amino acids. The CDR3 is CSAGLSGSYEQYF. Written as DNA, the CDR3 is TGCAGTGCTGGACTCAGCGGGAGCTACGAGCAGTACTTC.